This T cell receptor beta chain was recorded in a study of blood T cell repertoires in COVID-19. Whole-study context: In each case, the material was cDNA or gDNA derived from T cells, B-cell-depleted T cells, or PBMCs.

This table comes from immunoSEQ multiplex PCR, and its TCRdb copy is limited to in-frame clones, with some not included. The data show about 170,000 clones, 90% to 95% seen once. The ends lost 5 bases at V and 7 bases at J; junction bases unmatched: 11. Germline V lookup: CDR1 SGHNT, CDR2 YYREEE (reference sequence). CDR3 length: 15 amino acids. V and J are TRBV5-4 and TRBJ2-2; TRBD2 matches 7 bases. This TCR came from a woman aged 50 to 65 with acute or convalescent COVID-19. The source material was peripheral blood. The DNA for the CDR3 is TGTGCCAGCAGTCTTCAGCGGGGAGGGATCGGGGAGCTGTTTTTT. It specifies CASSLQRGGIGELFF.